The 28 T cell receptor beta chains listed next were all sequenced from one sample in a study of cytomegalovirus exposure and HLA in healthy donors (dated by TCRdb to the late 2010s). The library was produced with the immunoSEQ multiplex PCR assay. Drawn from immuneACCESS, this table holds only the in-frame rearrangements with V and J called that TCRdb kept. Clones are partly lost; checked studies trace under half to an unresolved V gene and leave the rest unexplained. This sample has approximately 160,000 clones in its table, and more than 70% of those were observed once. The top ten constitute roughly a tenth of the sample. Material: PBMCs. Source of these receptors: a man under 40 in good health and CMV-seropositive.

The genes are TRBV4-1 and TRBJ1-4; 11 bases line up with TRBD1. The V and J ends lost 4 bases and 3 bases, in that order; junction bases with no gene match: 10. The germline V gene encodes CDR1 MGHRA and CDR2 YSYEKL. This CDR3 is built from 18 residues. The CDR3 sequence is CASSRPRDRGGPNEKLFF. Here the CDR3 DNA reads TGCGCCAGCAGCCGCCCCCGGGACAGGGGGGGTCCTAATGAAAAACTGTTTTTT.

The V gene is TRBV27, the J gene TRBJ2-3, with 10 positions matching TRBD2. The V gene's germline CDR1 is MNHEY and CDR2 SMNVEV (reference sequence). The CDR3 is 17 amino acids. V was clipped by 5 bases and J by 0 bases; unmatched bases: 8. CDR3 nucleotides: TGTGCCAGCAGTCGCCGGACTAGCGGAGTTAGCACAGATACGCAGTATTTT. As protein: CASSRRTSGVSTDTQYF.

J is TRBJ2-6 and V is TRBV5-1; a weak D match, TRBD1 (6 bases). The CDR3 loop spans 17 amino acids. V lost 0 bases to trimming and J lost 3 bases, with 13 bases between them. Germline assignment: CDR1 SGHRS and CDR2 YFSETQ. In nucleotides, the CDR3 is TGCGCCAGCAGCTTGGGAGGGGGAACAAGTGGGGCCAACGTCCTGACTTTC. This gives the protein CASSLGGGTSGANVLTF.

This clone was counted many times. This chain connects TRBV6-5 to TRBJ2-2, with 10 bases matching TRBD1. Germline assignment: CDR1 MNHEY and CDR2 SVGAGI. The V segment lost 2 bases and the J segment 3 bases; nucleotides outside the gene matches: 0. The CDR3 is 15 residues long. The CDR3 loop reads CASSYGTGDTGELFF. CDR3 sequence (DNA): TGTGCCAGCAGTTACGGGACAGGGGACACCGGGGAGCTGTTTTTT.

The CDR3 DNA sequence: TGTGCCAGCAGCTTAGCACAGGGTGCTTATCTAGCTTTCTTT. Its protein product is CASSLAQGAYLAFF. The chain links TRBV7-2 to TRBJ1-1; a weak D match, TRBD1 (6 bases). This CDR3 region has 14 residues. Germline CDR1 and CDR2: SGHTA and FQGNSA. Deletions cut 0 bases from V and 10 bases from J, with 15 bases between.

The chain has TRBV11-2 and TRBJ2-2; 12 bases map to TRBD1. The CDR3 contains 17 residues. Per the germline V gene, CDR1 is SGHAT and CDR2 is FQNNGV. J gave up 7 bases and V 3 bases, and 9 bases lay outside the gene matches. The CDR3 sequence is CASSFPSGTGGGGELFF. CDR3 in DNA: TGTGCCAGCAGCTTCCCTTCCGGGACAGGGGGCGGCGGGGAGCTGTTTTTT.

The gene calls are TRBV9 and TRBJ1-3; 10 bases match TRBD1. Germline V gene lookup returns CDR1 SGDLS and CDR2 YYNGEE. After removal of 4 bases from V and 4 bases from J, the junction contained 5 bases not matched to a gene. The CDR3 totals 15 residues. CDR3 coding DNA: TGTGCCAGCAGCCCCGGGACAGGGGTAGGAAACACCATATATTTT. Its protein product is CASSPGTGVGNTIYF.

The chain carries TRBV30 and TRBJ2-6; possible D gene TRBD1, 5 bases. There are 18 residues in the CDR3. In germline, CDR1 is GTSNPN, CDR2 SVGIG (reference sequence). With 3 bases removed from V and 0 bases from J, the gap between germline ends came to 18 bases. DNA of the CDR3: TGTGCCTGGAGGTTCAGGGCCATAGGCCGCTCTGGGGCCAACGTCCTGACTTTC. Translation gives CAWRFRAIGRSGANVLTF.

This chain connects TRBV6-5 to TRBJ2-2; no definite D call. The CDR3 runs to 14 residues. CDR1 is MNHEY and CDR2 is SVGAGI in the germline V gene. The V gene lost 2 bases and the J gene lost 5 bases, with 9 bases spanning the gap. The CDR3 bases are TGTGCCAGCAGTTACGGCGGAGATACCGGGGAGCTGTTTTTT. Amino acid sequence: CASSYGGDTGELFF.

The J gene is TRBJ1-2, the V gene TRBV7-3; a possible D gene is TRBD1 (5 bases). V was cut by 3 bases and J by 4 bases, with 12 bases left in between. The CDR3 loop spans 14 amino acids. In germline, CDR1 is SGHTA, CDR2 FQGTGA. The CDR3: CASSFQGSGYGYTF. Here the CDR3 DNA reads TGTGCCAGCAGCTTTCAGGGCTCCGGCTATGGCTACACCTTC.

The sample holds a few counts of this clone. This chain connects TRBV27 to TRBJ1-6; TRBD1 agrees at 8 bases. Trimming removed 7 bases from V and 5 bases from J; junction bases left unmatched: 4. This CDR3 region has 14 residues. Germline loops: CDR1 MNHEY, CDR2 SMNVEV (reference sequence). The CDR3 region has the DNA TGTGCCAGCACCCTGGGACAGGATAATTCACCCCTCCACTTT. The encoded protein is CASTLGQDNSPLHF.

The chain couples TRBV19 to TRBJ1-5; D unresolved. V lost 3 bases and J lost 0, with 6 bases in between. Germline CDR1 reads LNHDA; CDR2 reads SQIVND (reference sequence). The CDR3 sequence is 14 residues long. In DNA form, the CDR3 reads TGTGCCAGTAGTATGCCGGTTAGCAATCAGCCCCAGCATTTT. This codes for CASSMPVSNQPQHF.

The sample holds one count of this clone. This rearrangement joins TRBV21-1 to TRBJ1-4; the table's D call, TRBD1, has no DNA check behind it. TRBV21-1 is classified as a pseudogene. CDR3 size: 17 residues. The CDR3 spells CASSKSGGGQANEKLFF. The CDR3 DNA is TGTGCCAGCAGCAAATCTGGAGGCGGACAGGCGAATGAAAAACTGTTTTTT.

The rearrangement links TRBV7-2 to TRBJ1-2; 8 bases align to TRBD1. The junction had 7 bases not matched to a gene; V was cut back by 5 bases and J by 8 bases. CDR3 length: 13 amino acids. From germline, CDR1 is SGHTA and CDR2 FQGNSA. This CDR3 is CASSPQGAGGYTF. CDR3 DNA sequence: TGTGCCAGCAGCCCCCAGGGGGCTGGGGGCTACACCTTC.

This sequence joins TRBV5-6 and TRBJ2-7; no firm D call. The CDR3 is made up of 15 amino acids. V gave up 6 bases and J gave up 2 bases, with 18 bases separating them. CDR1 SGHDT and CDR2 YYEEEE come from the germline V gene. The CDR3 spells CASTDMSVPTYEQYF. CDR3 nucleotide sequence: TGTGCCAGCACCGACATGTCGGTACCAACCTACGAGCAGTACTTC.

The rearrangement joins TRBV11-3 to TRBJ2-1; 12 bases align to TRBD2. The CDR3 has 15 residues. After removal of 5 bases from V and 8 bases from J, the junction contained 7 bases not matched to a gene. The germline V gene has CDR1 SGHNT and CDR2 YENEEA. The CDR3 protein is CASSPSSGRAHEQFF. CDR3 in DNA: TGTGCCAGCAGCCCCTCTAGCGGGAGGGCACATGAGCAGTTCTTC.

The chain employs TRBV18 and TRBJ1-2; 11 positions agree with TRBD1. The CDR3 runs 14 residues. The junction had 4 bases not matched to a gene; V was cut back by 4 bases and J by 6 bases. CDR1 is KGHSH and CDR2 is LQKENI in the germline V gene. CDR3 DNA sequence: TGTGCCAGCTCACGGGACAGGGGGAAGGATGGCTACACCTTC. This encodes CASSRDRGKDGYTF.

The chain joins TRBV6-1 to TRBJ2-4; 9 nucleotides match TRBD1. The CDR3 runs to 13 residues. Germline V gives CDR1 MNHNS, CDR2 SASEGT. The junction had 7 bases not matched to a gene; V was cut back by 6 bases and J by 10 bases. The CDR3 loop reads CASRQGAAGIQYF. The DNA of the CDR3 is TGTGCCAGCAGACAGGGGGCGGCAGGAATTCAGTACTTC.

The chain uses TRBV6-5 and TRBJ1-2; 7 bases align to TRBD1. Germline loops: CDR1 MNHEY, CDR2 SVGAGI. V shed 10 bases and J 3 bases; nucleotides not matched to a gene: 11. The CDR3 sequence is 14 residues long. Here the CDR3 DNA reads TGTGCCACCCTGAGCGACAGGGCATACTATGGCTACACCTTC. Translation: CATLSDRAYYGYTF.

V gene TRBV28 combines with J gene TRBJ1-4; D not resolved. The germline gives CDR1 MDHEN, CDR2 SYDVKM. Trimming took 3 bases from V and 4 from J, leaving 9 bases between them. This CDR3 contains 14 residues. The CDR3 loop is CASSFRRNNEKLFF. The CDR3 nucleotides read TGTGCCAGCAGTTTCCGGAGAAATAATGAAAAACTGTTTTTT.

The chain recombines TRBV5-4 with TRBJ1-2; tentative D call: TRBD1 (5 bases). This CDR3 is built from 14 residues. The V gene lost 0 bases and the J gene lost 8 bases, with 14 bases spanning the gap. CDR1 and CDR2 from the germline V gene are SGHNT and YYREEE (reference sequence). In nucleotides, the CDR3 is TGTGCCAGCAGCTTGGCGGGGGTACAAGGCGGCTACACCTTC. It specifies CASSLAGVQGGYTF.

The chain employs TRBV30 and TRBJ2-5; 7 positions match TRBD1. V was clipped by 2 bases and J by 5 bases; unmatched bases: 2. Per germline, CDR1 GTSNPN and CDR2 SVGIG (reference sequence). CDR3 size: 12 residues. DNA for the CDR3: TGTGCCTGGAGTAAACAGGGGGAGACCCAGTACTTC. Translated: CAWSKQGETQYF.

This clone has just one count. This chain joins TRBV7-2 and TRBJ2-2, with 9 positions matching TRBD1. The CDR3 has 14 residues. V shed 5 bases and J 15 bases; nucleotides not matched to a gene: 13. Per germline, CDR1 SGHTA and CDR2 FQGNSA. The CDR3 DNA follows: TGTGCCAGCAGCCAACCGGGACAGGGTGTCGGGTTGTTTTTT. This translates into CASSQPGQGVGLFF.

In this sample, this clone turned up once. This chain links TRBV27 with TRBJ2-5; 9 bases map to TRBD1. V was clipped by 8 bases and J by 4 bases; unmatched bases: 17. This CDR3 is 17 amino acids long. Germline CDR1 is MNHEY and CDR2 is SMNVEV (reference sequence). CDR3 in amino acids: CASSRRRTGTGTETQYF. CDR3 in DNA: TGTGCCAGCTCAAGGCGGCGAACCGGGACAGGGACAGAGACCCAGTACTTC.

V and J are TRBV7-9 and TRBJ1-5, with 8 nucleotides matching TRBD1. The V gene's germline CDR1 is SEHNR and CDR2 FQNEAQ (reference sequence). This CDR3 region has 12 residues. Losses at the gene ends were 5 bases for V and 9 bases for J; bases not matched to a gene: 3. The CDR3 region has the DNA TGTGCCAGCAGCCGACAGGGGAGGCCCCAGCATTTT. This encodes CASSRQGRPQHF.

The rearrangement uses TRBV9 and TRBJ2-2; 8 bases agree with TRBD1. The CDR3 runs to 15 residues. V gave up 3 bases and J gave up 4 bases; unmatched junction bases: 5. The germline CDR1 and CDR2 sequences are SGDLS and YYNGEE. The CDR3 sequence is CASSGWDRLTGELFF. CDR3 coding DNA: TGTGCCAGCAGCGGATGGGACAGGCTCACCGGGGAGCTGTTTTTT.

The chain recombines TRBV5-4 with TRBJ2-7, with 8 bases matching TRBD2. The CDR3 runs 13 residues. V trimming: 7 bases; J trimming: 5 bases; junction bases outside the gene matches: 8. CDR1 SGHNT and CDR2 YYREEE come from the germline V gene (reference sequence). The DNA of the CDR3 is TGTGCCAGCGGGGGTCTAGCGGGCGACGAGCAGTACTTC. Translation gives CASGGLAGDEQYF. Variable domain in full (rest from reference TRBV5-4 and TRBJ2-7): ETGVTQSPTHLIKTRGQQVTLRCSSQSGHNTVSWYQQALGQGPQFIFQYYREEENGRGNFPPRFSGLQFPNYSSELNVNALELDDSALYLCASGGLAGDEQYFGPGTRLTVT.

The V and J genes are TRBV6-1 and TRBJ2-3, with TRBD2 identical over 7 bases. The CDR3 loop spans 13 amino acids. Trimming cost V 4 bases and J 6 bases; bases outside gene matches: 4. CDR1 is MNHNS, CDR2 SASEGT, per germline. The CDR3: CASSGLGGDTQYF. The DNA of the CDR3 is TGTGCCAGCAGTGGCCTCGGGGGGGATACGCAGTATTTT.